This T cell receptor beta chain was captured in a study of cytomegalovirus exposure and HLA in healthy donors. CDR3 length equals 11 residues. In germline, CDR1 is LNHDA, CDR2 SQIVND (reference sequence). V was cut by 5 bases and J by 11 bases, with 11 bases left in between. The PCR made use of 60 Vbeta and 13 Jbeta primers. Profiling relied on immunoSEQ multiplex PCR, and the TCRdb table lists in-frame clones only, not all of them. This sample has 150,000 to 200,000 clones, with about three quarters found just once. The chain has TRBV19 and TRBJ2-3, with a possible D match to TRBD1 (6 bases). Sequenced sample: PBMCs. The origin of this receptor is a female donor in good health and CMV-seronegative. The CDR3 sequence is CASSDVRGQYF. For the CDR3, the DNA is TGTGCCAGTAGTGATGTCAGGGGGCAGTATTTT.